These 8 T cell receptor beta chains were sequenced from one sample in a study of cytomegalovirus exposure and HLA in healthy donors. Primers included in the PCR were 60 Vbeta and 13 Jbeta primers. The method was immunoSEQ multiplex PCR; TCRdb's version includes in-frame clones alone and lacks a portion of them. The sample includes around 100,000 clones, over 60% of them seen just once. The sequenced sample consisted of PBMCs. These receptors were collected from a young woman in good health and CMV-seropositive.

This sequence joins TRBV4-1 and TRBJ1-1, with TRBD1 identical over 9 bases. The CDR3 loop spans 16 amino acids. V gave up 5 bases and J gave up 1 base; unmatched junction bases: 8. Germline CDR1 MGHRA, CDR2 YSYEKL. The CDR3 nucleotides are TGCGCCAGCAGCAGGCCGGGGGGACAGGGGAACACTGAAGCTTTCTTT. It translates to CASSRPGGQGNTEAFF.

V and J are TRBV19 and TRBJ1-1, with 9 bases that match TRBD1. The V segment lost 4 bases and the J segment 3 bases; nucleotides outside the gene matches: 3. CDR1 and CDR2 (germline): LNHDA, SQIVND (reference sequence). CDR3 length: 14 residues. This CDR3 is CASSTRTGDTEAFF. The CDR3, as DNA: TGTGCCAGTAGTACACGGACAGGGGACACTGAAGCTTTCTTT.

This chain connects TRBV30 to TRBJ2-7, with 13 bases matching TRBD2. The CDR3 covers 14 residues. The V gene's germline CDR1 is GTSNPN and CDR2 SVGIG (reference sequence). With 2 bases clipped from V and 3 bases from J, the junction kept 1 base outside the gene matches. CDR3 in amino acids: CAWSRTSGGYEQYF. The CDR3 DNA follows: TGTGCCTGGAGTAGGACTAGCGGGGGCTACGAGCAGTACTTC.

The V call is TRBV10-3, the J call TRBJ2-1; 12 bases are shared with TRBD2. Germline V gene lookup returns CDR1 ENHRY and CDR2 SYGVKD. The trim removed 5 bases at V and 11 bases at J, leaving 10 bases unmatched. This CDR3 spans 15 amino acids. This chain's CDR3 is CAISPGLAGDGKQFF. The DNA of the CDR3 is TGTGCCATCAGTCCGGGACTAGCGGGTGACGGGAAGCAGTTCTTC.

The rearrangement links TRBV27 to TRBJ1-2; tentatively, D is TRBD1 (6 bases). CDR1 MNHEY and CDR2 SMNVEV come from the germline V gene (reference sequence). V gave up 5 bases and J gave up 8 bases, with 18 bases separating them. This CDR3 comprises 14 residues. CDR3 amino acids: CASSTTGGYWGYTF. In nucleotides, the CDR3 is TGTGCCAGCAGTACGACAGGAGGATATTGGGGCTACACCTTC.

The genes are TRBV10-1 and TRBJ2-3, with D possibly matching TRBD1 (6 bases). The CDR3 spans 14 residues. In germline, CDR1 is WNHNN, CDR2 SYGVQD (reference sequence). With 3 bases removed from V and 2 bases from J, the gap between germline ends came to 9 bases. CDR3 sequence reads: CASSEQGATDTQYF. The CDR3 DNA follows: TGCGCCAGCAGTGAACAGGGAGCCACAGATACGCAGTATTTT.

The rearrangement uses TRBV5-1 and TRBJ2-1, with a possible D match to TRBD2 (6 bases). CDR1 and CDR2 from the germline V gene are SGHRS and YFSETQ. The CDR3 totals 15 residues. V was pared by 0 bases and J by 6 bases, with 13 bases between. CDR3 protein: CASSLAVGGRNEQFF. The CDR3 DNA follows: TGCGCCAGCAGCTTGGCCGTCGGGGGACGCAATGAGCAGTTCTTC.

This clone showed up just a few times. V is TRBV27 and J is TRBJ2-4, with D possibly TRBD1 on 6 matching bases. In germline, CDR1 is MNHEY, CDR2 SMNVEV (reference sequence). This CDR3 region has 16 residues. V lost 3 bases to trimming and J lost 0 bases, with 12 bases between them. CDR3 sequence: CASSFWTAEAKNIQYF. CDR3 nucleotide sequence: TGTGCCAGCAGTTTCTGGACAGCCGAAGCCAAAAACATTCAGTACTTC.